Listed here are 15 T cell receptor beta chains from one sample, sequenced in a study of shared clonotypes between healthy human individuals (dated by TCRdb to 2020 to 2022). The method behind the library was the immunoSEQ multiplex PCR assay. This is the immuneACCESS table as TCRdb keeps it, with only in-frame sequences that have V and J called. A part of the clones is gone; compared with another copy, unresolved V genes explain less than half, and the rest is unexplained. This sample holds about 1.4 million clones; 95% to 97% were observed only once. The ten biggest clones cover approximately 1.1% of the sample. Sequencing used naive CD4+ T cells sorted from blood. Per the publication, the cell subset or site label means: CD45RA+ positively selected. These receptors came from a man aged 25-45 years in good health.

This sequence joins TRBV2 and TRBJ1-1; no firm D call. Germline CDR1 and CDR2: SNHLY and FYNNEI. Trimming took off 4 bases at V and 7 bases at J, with 7 bases between the two ends. The CDR3 totals 11 residues. CDR3 sequence reads: CASSGEVEAFF. DNA for the CDR3: TGTGCCAGCAGTGGAGAGGTTGAAGCTTTCTTT.

V gene TRBV11-2 combines with J gene TRBJ2-7, with 8 bases that match TRBD2. V lost 1 base and J lost 3; bases outside the gene matches: 5. This CDR3 comprises 15 residues. Germline CDR1 reads SGHAT; CDR2 reads FQNNGV. This CDR3 reads CASSLGGGSFYEQYF. CDR3 nucleotide sequence: TGTGCCAGCAGCTTAGGCGGGGGGAGCTTCTACGAGCAGTACTTC.

The chain carries TRBV29-1 and TRBJ1-3; no firm D call. Germline assignment: CDR1 SQVTM and CDR2 ANQGSEA. CDR3 length: 14 amino acids. Trimming cost V 4 bases and J 0 bases, with 10 bases left between them. CDR3 sequence: CSVASLGSGNTIYF. The CDR3 DNA reads as TGCAGCGTTGCCTCTCTGGGCTCTGGAAACACCATATATTTT.

The chain uses TRBV5-1 and TRBJ2-5; D is perhaps TRBD1 (5 bases). Trimming cost V 6 bases and J 1 base, with 10 bases left between them. The germline V gene encodes CDR1 SGHRS and CDR2 YFSETQ. The CDR3 contains 13 residues. CDR3: CASTRQSQETQYF. DNA for the CDR3: TGCGCCAGCACTAGACAGAGCCAAGAGACCCAGTACTTC.

The rearrangement joins TRBV13 to TRBJ1-3; 8 nucleotides line up with TRBD1. V lost 5 bases and J lost 2; bases outside the gene matches: 8. This CDR3 is 16 amino acids long. Germline V CDR1 and CDR2: PRHDT, FYEKMQ (reference sequence). Here the CDR3 reads CASSKFFRGPGNTIYF. Written as DNA, the CDR3 is TGTGCCAGCAGCAAATTTTTCAGGGGGCCTGGAAACACCATATATTTT.

CDR3: CASSEWTRPNEKLFF. In nucleotides, the CDR3 is TGTGCCAGCAGCGAATGGACTCGGCCTAATGAAAAACTGTTTTTT. This chain links TRBV14 with TRBJ1-4; D is unresolved. The CDR3 has 15 residues. Per the germline V gene, CDR1 is SGHDN and CDR2 is FVKESK. Deletions cut 5 bases from V and 3 bases from J, with 13 bases between.

V and J are TRBV7-9 and TRBJ2-1; 9 bases are a match to TRBD1. The CDR3 length is 15 residues. Trimming at V came to 4 bases and at J to 7 bases, leaving 8 bases not matched to a gene. The germline gives CDR1 SEHNR, CDR2 FQNEAQ (reference sequence). The CDR3 region has the DNA TGTGCCAGCAGCTCCCTCCGGGACAGGGTAAATGAGCAGTTCTTC. This encodes CASSSLRDRVNEQFF.

This clone was seen only once. J is TRBJ1-2 and V is TRBV28; D uncertain. V was pared by 7 bases and J by 3 bases, with 12 bases between. The germline CDR1 and CDR2 sequences are MDHEN and SYDVKM. The length of the CDR3 is 13 residues. The CDR3 sequence is CASKLAAHYGYTF. In nucleotides, the CDR3 is TGTGCCAGCAAGTTGGCAGCCCACTATGGCTACACCTTC.

The rearrangement uses TRBV19 and TRBJ2-7; 8 bases are a match to TRBD1. The CDR3 has 14 residues. Germline V lookup: CDR1 LNHDA, CDR2 SQIVND (reference sequence). The junction had 8 bases not matched to a gene; V was cut back by 6 bases and J by 4 bases. The CDR3 is CASSSRGRVYEQYF. In DNA, the CDR3 is TGTGCCAGTAGCTCCAGGGGGCGGGTGTACGAGCAGTACTTC.

The gene calls are TRBV2 and TRBJ1-2, with D tentatively TRBD1 (5 bases). Deletions cut 2 bases from V and 4 bases from J, with 8 bases between. Germline V gene sequence: CDR1 SNHLY, CDR2 FYNNEI. There are 13 residues in the CDR3. Here the CDR3 DNA reads TGTGCCAGCAGTGAAAGACAGTCCTATGGCTACACCTTC. Encoded protein: CASSERQSYGYTF.

The chain links TRBV4-2 to TRBJ1-4, with 7 positions matching TRBD1. Looked up from germline, CDR1 is LGHNA and CDR2 is YNFKEQ. V lost 3 bases to trimming and J lost 0 bases; unmatched junction nucleotides: 10. This CDR3 has 18 amino acids. The CDR3 sequence: CASSQGQSLVATNEKLFF. In DNA, the CDR3 is TGTGCCAGCAGCCAGGGACAGAGCTTAGTTGCAACTAATGAAAAACTGTTTTTT.

The chain joins TRBV6-5 to TRBJ2-2, with D possibly being TRBD1 or TRBD2 (5 bases each). The CDR3 covers 14 residues. The ends were cut back, 8 bases at V and 2 bases at J, with 12 bases in the middle. Germline CDR1 MNHEY, CDR2 SVGAGI. CDR3 nucleotide sequence: TGTGCCAGCGGCCGGAGGACAAACACCGGGGAGCTGTTTTTT. Residues: CASGRRTNTGELFF.

The CDR3 here is CASRTGLADNEQFF. The CDR3 coding sequence is TGTGCCAGCAGGACGGGACTAGCGGACAATGAGCAGTTCTTC. The chain carries TRBV6-1 and TRBJ2-1, with 11 bases identical to TRBD2. From germline, CDR1 is MNHNS and CDR2 SASEGT. Losses at the gene ends were 6 bases for V and 5 bases for J; bases not matched to a gene: 3. The CDR3 runs 14 residues.

The chain combines TRBV23-1 with TRBJ1-1; TRBD1 aligns across 8 bases. TRBV23-1 is flagged as an ORF with uncertain function. V was clipped by 0 bases and J by 7 bases; unmatched bases: 7. The CDR3 runs to 15 residues. CDR3 nucleotides: TGCGCCAGCAGTCAATCCAATACAGGGGGTATTGAAGCTTTCTTT. It codes for CASSQSNTGGIEAFF.

The V call is TRBV5-4, the J call TRBJ2-7, with D tentatively TRBD1 (7 bases). V dropped 1 base and J dropped 6 bases, with 14 bases sitting between them. The CDR3 covers 14 residues. Per germline, CDR1 SGHNT and CDR2 YYREEE (reference sequence). The CDR3 loop is CASSLSVEGAEQYF. The CDR3 DNA reads TGTGCCAGCAGCTTGAGTGTGGAGGGGGCCGAGCAGTACTTC.